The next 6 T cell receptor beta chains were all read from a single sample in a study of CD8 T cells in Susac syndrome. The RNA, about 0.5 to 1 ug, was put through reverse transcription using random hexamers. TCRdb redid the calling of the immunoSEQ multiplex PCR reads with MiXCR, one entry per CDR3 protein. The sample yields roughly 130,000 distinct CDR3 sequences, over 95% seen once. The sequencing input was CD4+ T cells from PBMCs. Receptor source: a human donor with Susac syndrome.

The CDR3 sequence is CASTDTSTPGELFF. The CDR3 DNA is TGTGCCAGTACGGACACCTCCACCCCCGGGGAGCTGTTTTTT. The chain joins TRBV19 to TRBJ2-2; D possibly corresponds to TRBD1 (5 bases). This CDR3 contains 14 residues. In germline, CDR1 is LNHDA, CDR2 SQIVND (reference sequence). Trimming took off 7 bases at V and 6 bases at J, with 15 bases between the two ends.

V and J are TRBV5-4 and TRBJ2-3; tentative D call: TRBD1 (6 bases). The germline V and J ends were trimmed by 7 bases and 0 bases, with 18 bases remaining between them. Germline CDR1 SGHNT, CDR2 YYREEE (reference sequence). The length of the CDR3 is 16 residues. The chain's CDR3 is CASSRDGGRSTDTQYF. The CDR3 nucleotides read TGTGCCAGCTCAAGGGATGGGGGCCGTAGCACAGATACGCAGTATTTT.

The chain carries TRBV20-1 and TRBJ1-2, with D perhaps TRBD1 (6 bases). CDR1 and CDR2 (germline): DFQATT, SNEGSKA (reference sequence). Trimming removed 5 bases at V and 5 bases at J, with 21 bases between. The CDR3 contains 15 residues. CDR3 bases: TGCAGTGCTCGTTCCCATGGGGGGCCTGGGTATGGCTACACCTTC. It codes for CSARSHGGPGYGYTF.

The CDR3 coding sequence is TGTGCCAGAACTAGCACAGATACGCAGTATTTT. Its translation is CARTSTDTQYF. The V gene is TRBV2, the J gene TRBJ2-3; unclear D gene. Germline V gives CDR1 SNHLY, CDR2 FYNNEI. The V end lost 9 bases, the J end lost 0 bases, and 4 bases lay between the germline ends. The CDR3 is made up of 11 amino acids. Using reference TRBV2 and TRBJ2-3 for the parts outside the CDR3, the full variable domain is EPEVTQTPSHQVTQMGQEVILRCVPISNHLYFYWYRQILGQKVEFLVSFYNNEISEKSEIFDDQFSVERPDGSNFTLKIRSTKLEDSAMYFCARTSTDTQYFGPGTRLTVL.

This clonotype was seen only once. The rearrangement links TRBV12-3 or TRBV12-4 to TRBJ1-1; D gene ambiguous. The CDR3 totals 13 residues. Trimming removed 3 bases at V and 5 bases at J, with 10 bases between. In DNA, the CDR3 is TGTGCCAGCAGTTTTCCCCTTAGGACTGAAGCTTTCTTT. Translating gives CASSFPLRTEAFF.

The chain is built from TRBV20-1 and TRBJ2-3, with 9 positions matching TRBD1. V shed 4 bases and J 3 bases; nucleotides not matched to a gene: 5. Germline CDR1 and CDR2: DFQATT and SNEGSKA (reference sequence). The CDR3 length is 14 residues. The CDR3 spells CSATMGQGTDTQYF. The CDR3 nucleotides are TGCAGTGCTACTATGGGACAGGGAACAGATACGCAGTATTTT.